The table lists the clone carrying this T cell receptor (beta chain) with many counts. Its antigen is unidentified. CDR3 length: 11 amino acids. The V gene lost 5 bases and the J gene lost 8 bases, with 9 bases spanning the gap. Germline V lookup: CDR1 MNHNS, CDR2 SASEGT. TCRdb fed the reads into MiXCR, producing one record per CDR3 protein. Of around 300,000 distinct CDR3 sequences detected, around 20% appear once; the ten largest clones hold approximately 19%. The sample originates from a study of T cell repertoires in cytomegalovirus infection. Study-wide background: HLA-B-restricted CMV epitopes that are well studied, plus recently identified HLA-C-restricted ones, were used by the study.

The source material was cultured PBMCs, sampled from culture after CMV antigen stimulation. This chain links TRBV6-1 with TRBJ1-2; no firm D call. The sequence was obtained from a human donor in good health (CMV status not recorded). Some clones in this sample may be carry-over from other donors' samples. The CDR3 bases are TGTGCCAGCAGTTCGGCCACGGGCTACACCTTC. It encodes CASSSATGYTF.